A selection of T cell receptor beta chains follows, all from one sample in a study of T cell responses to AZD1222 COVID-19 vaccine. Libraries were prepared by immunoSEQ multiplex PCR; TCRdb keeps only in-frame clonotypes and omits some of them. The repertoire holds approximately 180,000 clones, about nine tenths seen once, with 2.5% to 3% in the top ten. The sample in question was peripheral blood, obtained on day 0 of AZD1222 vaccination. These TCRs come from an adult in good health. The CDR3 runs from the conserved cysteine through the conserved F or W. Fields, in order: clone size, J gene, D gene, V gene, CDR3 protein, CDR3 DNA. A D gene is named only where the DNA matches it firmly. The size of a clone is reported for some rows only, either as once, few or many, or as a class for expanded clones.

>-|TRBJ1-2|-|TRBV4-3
CASSQDPEEYGYTF
TGCGCCAGCAGCCAAGACCCGGAAGAGTATGGCTACACCTTC
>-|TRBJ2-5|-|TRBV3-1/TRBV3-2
CASSHGGGETQYF
TGTGCCAGCAGCCATGGTGGGGGAGAGACCCAGTACTTC
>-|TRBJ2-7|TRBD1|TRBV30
CAWSVRQGEREQYF
TGTGCCTGGAGTGTTAGGCAGGGGGAGCGCGAGCAGTACTTC
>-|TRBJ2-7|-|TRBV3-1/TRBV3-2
CASSQGGKPYEQYF
TGTGCCAGCAGCCAAGGGGGGAAACCCTACGAGCAGTACTTC
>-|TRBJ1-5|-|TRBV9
CASSRGGYSNQPQHF
TGTGCCAGCAGCAGAGGTGGGTATAGCAATCAGCCCCAGCATTTT
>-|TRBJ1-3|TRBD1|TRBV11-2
CASSSTGAGNTIYF
TGTGCCAGCAGCTCGACAGGGGCGGGAAACACCATATATTTT
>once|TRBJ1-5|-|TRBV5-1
CASTGGSEGQPQHF
TGCGCCAGCACTGGGGGGTCGGAGGGCCAGCCCCAGCATTTT
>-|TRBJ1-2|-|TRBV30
CAHGQADGYTF
TGTGCCCATGGGCAGGCGGATGGCTACACCTTC
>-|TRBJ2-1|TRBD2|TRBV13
CASTSPGLAPRDEQFF
TGTGCCAGCACCTCCCCGGGACTAGCCCCCCGGGATGAGCAGTTCTTC
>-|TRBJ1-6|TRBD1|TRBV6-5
CASRRQGRNSPLHF
TGTGCCAGCAGAAGACAGGGGCGGAATTCACCCCTCCACTTT
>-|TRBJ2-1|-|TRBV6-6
CASTLGGVNNEQFF
TGTGCCAGCACCCTGGGCGGGGTAAACAATGAGCAGTTCTTC
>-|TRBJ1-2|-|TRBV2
CASSEPNPDYGYTF
TGTGCCAGCAGTGAGCCCAATCCAGACTATGGCTACACCTTC
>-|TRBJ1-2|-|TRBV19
CASRIGRVYGYTF
TGTGCCAGCCGCATTGGACGGGTCTATGGCTACACCTTC